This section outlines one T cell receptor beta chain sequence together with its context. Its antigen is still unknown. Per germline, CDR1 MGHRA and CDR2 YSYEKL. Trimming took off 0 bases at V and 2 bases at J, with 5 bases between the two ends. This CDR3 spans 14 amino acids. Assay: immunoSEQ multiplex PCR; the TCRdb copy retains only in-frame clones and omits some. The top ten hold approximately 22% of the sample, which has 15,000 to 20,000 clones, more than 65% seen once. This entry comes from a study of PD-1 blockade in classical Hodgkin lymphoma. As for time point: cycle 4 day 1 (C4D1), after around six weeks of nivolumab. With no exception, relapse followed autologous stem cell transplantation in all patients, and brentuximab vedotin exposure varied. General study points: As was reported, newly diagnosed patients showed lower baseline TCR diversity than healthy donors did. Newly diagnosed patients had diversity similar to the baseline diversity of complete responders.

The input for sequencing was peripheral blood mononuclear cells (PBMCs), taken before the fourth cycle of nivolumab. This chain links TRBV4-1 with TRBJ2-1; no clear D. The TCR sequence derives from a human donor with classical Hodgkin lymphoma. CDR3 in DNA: TGCGCCAGCAGCCAAGAGATAGCCTACAATGAGCAGTTCTTC. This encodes CASSQEIAYNEQFF.